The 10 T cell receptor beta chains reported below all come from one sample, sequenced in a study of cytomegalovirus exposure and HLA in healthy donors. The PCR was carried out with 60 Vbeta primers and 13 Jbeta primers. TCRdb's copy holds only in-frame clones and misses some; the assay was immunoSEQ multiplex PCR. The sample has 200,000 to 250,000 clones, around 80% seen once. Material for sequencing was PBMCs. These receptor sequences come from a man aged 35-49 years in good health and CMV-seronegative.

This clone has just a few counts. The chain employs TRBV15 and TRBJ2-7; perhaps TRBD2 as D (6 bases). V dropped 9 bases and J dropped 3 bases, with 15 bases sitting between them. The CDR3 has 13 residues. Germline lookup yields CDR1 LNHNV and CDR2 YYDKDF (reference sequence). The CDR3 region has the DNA TGTGCCACTCGGGACTTCTCCTTCTACGAGCAGTACTTC. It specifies CATRDFSFYEQYF. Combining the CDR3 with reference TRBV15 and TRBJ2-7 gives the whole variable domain DAMVIQNPRYQVTQFGKPVTLSCSQTLNHNVMYWYQQKSSQAPKLLFHYYDKDFNNEADTPDNFQSRRPNTSFCFLDIRSPGLGDTAMYLCATRDFSFYEQYFGPGTRLTVT.

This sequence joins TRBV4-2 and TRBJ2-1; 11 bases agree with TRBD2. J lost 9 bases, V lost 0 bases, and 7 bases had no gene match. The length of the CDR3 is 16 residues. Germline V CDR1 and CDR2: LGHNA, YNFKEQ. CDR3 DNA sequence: TGTGCCAGCAGCCAAGAGATTAGCGGGGGGGCCCTTGAGCAGTTCTTC. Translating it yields CASSQEISGGALEQFF.

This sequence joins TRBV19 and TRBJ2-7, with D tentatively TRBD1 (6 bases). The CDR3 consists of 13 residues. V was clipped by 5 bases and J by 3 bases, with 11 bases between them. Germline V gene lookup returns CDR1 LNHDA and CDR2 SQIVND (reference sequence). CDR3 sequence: CASSERGYYEQYF. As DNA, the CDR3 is TGTGCCAGTAGTGAGAGGGGGTACTACGAGCAGTACTTC.

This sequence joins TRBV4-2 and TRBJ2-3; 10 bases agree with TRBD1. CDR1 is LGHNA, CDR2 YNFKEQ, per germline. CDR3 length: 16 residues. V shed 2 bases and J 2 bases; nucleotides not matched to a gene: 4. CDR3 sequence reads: CASSQTGTGDTDTQYF. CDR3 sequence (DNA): TGTGCCAGCAGCCAAACCGGGACAGGGGACACAGATACGCAGTATTTT.

CDR3 coding DNA: TGTGCCAGTAGTAAGGGGCTTTCTGGAAACACCATATATTTT. Amino acids: CASSKGLSGNTIYF. V usage is TRBV19 and J usage is TRBJ1-3, with a possible D match to TRBD1 (5 bases). V was cut by 4 bases and J by 1 base, with 8 bases left in between. Per the germline V gene, CDR1 is LNHDA and CDR2 is SQIVND (reference sequence). The CDR3 runs to 14 residues. The variable domain in full, with the rest retrieved from reference TRBV19 and TRBJ1-3, is DGGITQSPKYLFRKEGQNVTLSCEQNLNHDAMYWYRQDPGQGLRLIYYSQIVNDFQKGDIAEGYSVSREKKESFPLTVTSAQKNPTAFYLCASSKGLSGNTIYFGEGSWLTVV.

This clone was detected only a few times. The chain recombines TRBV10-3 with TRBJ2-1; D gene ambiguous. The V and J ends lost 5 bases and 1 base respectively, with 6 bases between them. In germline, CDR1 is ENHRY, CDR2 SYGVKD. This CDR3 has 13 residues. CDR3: CAISRWSYNEQFF. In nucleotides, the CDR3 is TGTGCCATCAGTCGGTGGTCCTACAATGAGCAGTTCTTC.

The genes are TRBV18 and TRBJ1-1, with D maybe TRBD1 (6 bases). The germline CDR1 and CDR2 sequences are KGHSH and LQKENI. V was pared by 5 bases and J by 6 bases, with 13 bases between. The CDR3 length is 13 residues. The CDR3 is CASSDQGLAEAFF. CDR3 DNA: TGTGCCAGCTCAGACCAGGGGCTCGCTGAAGCTTTCTTT.

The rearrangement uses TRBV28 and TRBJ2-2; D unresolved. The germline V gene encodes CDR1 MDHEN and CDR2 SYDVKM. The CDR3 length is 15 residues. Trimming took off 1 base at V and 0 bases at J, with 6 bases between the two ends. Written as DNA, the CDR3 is TGTGCCAGCAGTTTATTGCTAGCGAACACCGGGGAGCTGTTTTTT. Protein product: CASSLLLANTGELFF.

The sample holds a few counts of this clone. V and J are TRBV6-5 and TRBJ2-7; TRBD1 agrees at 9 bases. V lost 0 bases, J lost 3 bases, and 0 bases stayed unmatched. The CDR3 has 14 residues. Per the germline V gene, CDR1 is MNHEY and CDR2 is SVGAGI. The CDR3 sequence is CASSYSGQGYEQYF. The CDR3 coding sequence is TGTGCCAGCAGTTACTCGGGACAGGGCTACGAGCAGTACTTC.

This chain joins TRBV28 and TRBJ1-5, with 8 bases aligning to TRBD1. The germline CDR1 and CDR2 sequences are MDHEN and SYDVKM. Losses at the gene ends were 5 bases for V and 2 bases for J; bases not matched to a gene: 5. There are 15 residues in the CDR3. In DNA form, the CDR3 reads TGTGCCAGCAGTGTGGACAGGGTGCGCAATCAGCCCCAGCATTTT. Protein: CASSVDRVRNQPQHF. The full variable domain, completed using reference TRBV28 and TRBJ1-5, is DVKVTQSSRYLVKRTGEKVFLECVQDMDHENMFWYRQDPGLGLRLIYFSYDVKMKEKGDIPEGYSVSREKKERFSLILESASTNQTSMYLCASSVDRVRNQPQHFGDGTRLSIL.